The TCR beta chain under discussion was sequenced for a study of spatial heterogeneity in lung cancer. Study in general: Raw sequencing reads included, on average, more than ten appearances of each unique TCR and UMI combination.

One entry per CDR3 protein, called by TCRdb with MiXCR from the 5' RACE reads. The sample has about 40,000 distinct CDR3 sequences, 4% to 6% seen once. Time point reported: sample taken at primary tumor resection. Sequencing covered unsorted whole RNA taken from tumor, nontumor lung or frozen PBMC. The CDR3 has 13 amino acids. The ends were cut back, 4 bases at V and 5 bases at J, with 11 bases in the middle. Germline V lookup: CDR1 SEHNR, CDR2 FQNEAQ (reference sequence). The receptor was derived from a female donor with early-stage non-small cell lung cancer. Source: PBMCs, taken at surgery. This chain links TRBV7-9 with TRBJ2-5; D is unclear. The CDR3 protein is CASSSMGGETQYF. For the CDR3, the DNA is TGTGCCAGCAGCTCTATGGGTGGGGAGACCCAGTACTTC.